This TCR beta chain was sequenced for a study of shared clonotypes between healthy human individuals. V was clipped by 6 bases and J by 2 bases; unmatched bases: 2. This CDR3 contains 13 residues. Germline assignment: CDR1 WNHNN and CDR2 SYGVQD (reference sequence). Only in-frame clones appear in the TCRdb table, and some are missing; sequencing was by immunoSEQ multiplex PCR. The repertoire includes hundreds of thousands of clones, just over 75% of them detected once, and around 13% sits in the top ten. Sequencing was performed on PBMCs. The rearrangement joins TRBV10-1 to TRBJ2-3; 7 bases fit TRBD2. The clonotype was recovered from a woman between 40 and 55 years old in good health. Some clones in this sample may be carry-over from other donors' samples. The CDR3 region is CASRREPTDTQYF. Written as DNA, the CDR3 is TGCGCCAGCAGGCGGGAGCCCACAGATACGCAGTATTTT.